This T cell receptor beta chain was sequenced during a study of blood T cell repertoires in COVID-19 (TCRdb year 2020). General notes on the study: Samples from collaborators originated in the United States, Italy and Spain and spanned both the acute and convalescent phases of COVID-19. Where HLA class I and class II types were available, the types were taken from metadata supplied by the sample provider, not from assay-based typing. Subjects who had been exposed to COVID-19, were actively infected with it, or had recovered from it provided the deeply sampled blood TCRbeta repertoires that made up the dataset. The repertoires were released in a freely available public database intended as a resource for research on the immune response to SARS-CoV-2. The material from the prospective study consisted of cDNA or gDNA derived from T cells, B-cell-depleted T cells, or PBMCs. The samples were drawn from the first 160 participants of the ongoing ImmuneRACE study and from over 950 subjects provided by 6 global collaborators. A de-identified subject ID, COVID-19 status, age in years and sex were almost always included in the sample metadata.

On the study overall, not on this receptor specifically: How much clinical and demographic metadata was included differed by source and by participant, and the metadata was provided uncurated.

Germline trimming: 5 bases from V, 1 base from J; junction bases outside gene matches: 10. From its cysteine to its phenylalanine, the CDR3 spans 16 amino acids. CDR3 DNA is the only sequence kept; it has 48 bases, read in frame from the first base. The germline V gene specifies SGHTA as CDR1 and FQGNSA as CDR2. Of note for this clone: Its antigen target is currently unknown. There are no base qualities to consult, and no much larger clone falls within one base.

TCRbeta CDR3 regions were amplified from genomic DNA using the immunoSEQ Assay, a bias-controlled multiplex PCR. In the authors' own workflow: Nucleated cell counts per sample were estimated from amplification of reference gene primers within the assay. To quantify the absolute abundance of each unique TCRbeta CDR3 rearrangement, sequence reads were collapsed and filtered. Productive Simpson clonality was computed per sample as the square root of Simpson's diversity index over productive rearrangements. The table was pulled from immuneACCESS by TCRdb, which kept in-frame rearrangements only. Such tables lose some clones; where checked, under half of the loss comes from unresolved V genes, and the rest has no known cause. V and J calls and clone size follow that table, whereas D and trimming were derived from the DNA. The sample contains about 270,000 clones, approximately 86% of them found a single time. Jointly, the top ten make up over 2.5% of the sample.

In the prospective study, participants were roughly 18 to 95 years old, resided in 20 to 30 geographic areas of the United States, and were enrolled through a virtual design. Cohort assignment in the prospective study relied on participant-reported clinical history from a screening survey and a study questionnaire. ImmuneRACE Cohort 3 recovered participants were defined by two consecutive negative NP/OP PCR tests, healthcare professional clearance, or symptom resolution. In the prospective study, whole blood, serum and a nasopharyngeal or oropharyngeal swab were collected from each participant by mobile phlebotomists. Over a roughly two-month period, participants in the prospective study had the option of providing additional blood draws and questionnaires. Prospective study blood samples were shipped either frozen or at room temperature before DNA extraction.

The sequence was collected from a woman between 18 and 29 years old who had recovered from COVID-19. The sequenced material came from PBMCs or T cells enriched from blood (not recorded which). The chain is encoded by TRBV7-2 joined to TRBJ1-1; 7 bases in the junction line up with TRBD1. The sequenced DNA is TGTGCCAGCAGCCCGAGGGTAGGGGGCGCGAACACTGAAGCTTTCTTT. Its coded protein is CASSPRVGGANTEAFF. The entire variable domain, with the stretches around the CDR3 drawn from the reference TRBV7-2 and TRBJ1-1 proteins, is GAGVSQSPSNKVTEKGKDVELRCDPISGHTALYWYRQSLGQGLEFLIYFQGNSAPDKSGLPSDRFSAERTGGSVSTLTIQRTQQEDSAVYLCASSPRVGGANTEAFFGQGTRLTVV.